The clone carrying this T cell receptor beta chain was seen only a few times. The sample originates from a study of human T cells and chemical hapten exposure. Study-level background: While the roughly 23-week study was under way, patients received diphenylcyclopropenone on the scalp every week. 0.01% DPC was applied to the upper back in patch tests, which were read at 6 days.

The sample's time point: patch test 1, 2 weeks after DPC sensitization. Treatment in this sample: therapeutic diphenylcyclopropenone sensitization with weekly scalp DPC. Unfractionated whole blood served as the source for total RNA extraction. This CDR3 is built from 17 residues. Per germline, CDR1 SGHTA and CDR2 FQGNSA. The germline V and J ends were trimmed by 5 bases and 1 base, with 17 bases remaining between them. Per the original data handling: Sample TCR counts, which ranged from roughly 23,224 to 750,000, had a median of approximately 95,000. TCRdb analysed the RACE reads with MiXCR anew, one entry per CDR3 protein. These V and J calls rely on TCRdb rather than the paper's analysis. The table includes fewer than 200,000 distinct CDR3 sequences, approximately 20% detected once.

The sample in question was whole blood, obtained in connection with sensitization to the hapten diphenylcyclopropenone (DPC). This sequence originates from a woman in her 50s with alopecia areata. Some clones in this sample may be carry-over from other donors' samples. The chain has TRBV7-2 and TRBJ1-4; D is unresolved. The CDR3 coding sequence is TGTGCCAGCAGCGCCCAAGCGAACCAGCTAACTAATGAAAAACTGTTTTTT. Encoded protein: CASSAQANQLTNEKLFF.